This T cell receptor (beta chain) emerged from a study of blood T cell repertoires in COVID-19. Background on the study: The United States, Italy and Spain provided the acute and convalescent COVID-19 samples. PBMCs, B-cell-depleted T cells, or T cells were the source of the cDNA or gDNA that made up the material.

V gave up 9 bases and J gave up 5 bases, with 17 bases separating them. This CDR3 has 14 amino acids. The germline V gene has CDR1 WNHNN and CDR2 SYGVQD (reference sequence). Assay used: immunoSEQ multiplex PCR; TCRdb lists only in-frame clones, some missing. The sample contains 150,000 to 200,000 clones, 84% of which appear only once. The receptor was isolated from a human donor with acute or convalescent COVID-19. The donor label of this sample is uncertain. Input material: peripheral blood. The chain joins TRBV10-1 to TRBJ1-5; D is unresolved. CDR3 residues: CASRAVAEDQPQHF. In DNA form, the CDR3 reads TGCGCCAGTCGAGCAGTCGCGGAGGATCAGCCCCAGCATTTT.